Each of the 22 T cell receptor beta chains below was sequenced from the same sample in a study of T cell clones after liver transplantation. TCRdb's table, derived via immunoSEQ multiplex PCR, lists solely in-frame clones and lacks some. The sample holds some 60,000 clones, 70% to 80% seen once. Specimen: CD4+ T cells from blood, collected at the approximately 16-month timepoint. These receptors all come from a human patient who received a liver transplant. Some T cells may have originated in the graft donor.

This chain connects TRBV7-2 to TRBJ2-3; D not certain. Between the trimmed V and J ends, which lost 0 bases and 0 bases, there was a span of 4 bases. Germline assignment: CDR1 SGHTA and CDR2 FQGNSA. This CDR3 is built from 14 residues. CDR3 region: CASSLAPSTDTQYF. The CDR3 coding sequence is TGTGCCAGCAGCTTAGCTCCTAGCACAGATACGCAGTATTTT.

The chain is built from TRBV10-3 and TRBJ1-1; D not resolved. The CDR3 is 14 amino acids. Germline values: CDR1 ENHRY, CDR2 SYGVKD. The germline V and J ends were trimmed by 2 bases and 1 base, with 8 bases remaining between them. The CDR3 protein is CAISELRANTEAFF. As DNA, the CDR3 is TGTGCCATCAGTGAGCTCAGAGCGAACACTGAAGCTTTCTTT.

The V call is TRBV14, the J call TRBJ2-3; TRBD1 or TRBD2 may be the D gene (5 bases each). The germline gives CDR1 SGHDN, CDR2 FVKESK. Between the trimmed V and J ends, which lost 1 base and 3 bases, there was a span of 14 bases. The CDR3 is 16 amino acids. The CDR3: CASSQVEGKFTDTQYF. In DNA form, the CDR3 reads TGTGCCAGCAGCCAAGTTGAGGGGAAGTTTACAGATACGCAGTATTTT.

This chain connects TRBV7-6 to TRBJ2-1; no firm D call. The CDR3 loop spans 13 amino acids. Germline V gene lookup returns CDR1 SGHVS and CDR2 FNYEAQ. Trimming took off 1 base at V and 10 bases at J, with 11 bases between the two ends. The CDR3 coding sequence is TGTGCCAGCAGCTTAGGATCCGTTTTCGAGCAGTTCTTC. It specifies CASSLGSVFEQFF. The whole variable domain, filled in from reference TRBV7-6 and TRBJ2-1, reads GAGVSQSPRYKVTKRGQDVALRCDPISGHVSLYWYRQALGQGPEFLTYFNYEAQQDKSGLPNDRFSAERPEGSISTLTIQRTEQRDSAMYRCASSLGSVFEQFFGPGTRLTVL.

The chain joins TRBV6-4 to TRBJ2-2, with D perhaps TRBD1 (6 bases). Germline loops: CDR1 MRHNA, CDR2 SNTAGT. The CDR3 contains 14 residues. V was shortened by 4 bases and J by 5 bases, with 11 bases between the two germline ends. CDR3 protein: CASSAGDHTGELFF. In nucleotides, the CDR3 is TGTGCCAGCAGTGCAGGGGATCATACCGGGGAGCTGTTTTTT.

The genes are TRBV15 and TRBJ2-4; possibly TRBD2 for D (6 bases). This CDR3 is built from 14 residues. Germline V gives CDR1 LNHNV, CDR2 YYDKDF (reference sequence). The V end was cut by 0 bases, the J end by 4 bases, with 7 bases between. The CDR3 loop reads CATSREGTKNIQYF. The CDR3 bases are TGTGCCACCAGCAGAGAGGGGACTAAAAACATTCAGTACTTC.

This clone was detected once. This rearrangement joins TRBV6-5 to TRBJ2-7; the D gene is possibly TRBD1 (6 bases). The CDR3 loop spans 16 amino acids. With 4 bases removed from V and 9 bases from J, the gap between germline ends came to 25 bases. Germline loops: CDR1 MNHEY, CDR2 SVGAGI. CDR3 in DNA: TGTGCCAGCAGTTCCCGGCCGGGACACGGACTTAGTGGGCAGTACGTC. The encoded protein is CASSSRPGHGLSGQYV.

The V gene is TRBV30, the J gene TRBJ1-1; D perhaps matches TRBD1 (5 bases). The V end lost 3 bases, the J end lost 10 bases, and 18 bases lay between the germline ends. Germline V lookup: CDR1 GTSNPN, CDR2 SVGIG (reference sequence). The CDR3 spans 13 residues. The CDR3 region is CAWSDPPGQVAFF. The CDR3, as DNA: TGTGCCTGGAGCGACCCCCCGGGGCAAGTAGCTTTCTTT.

CDR3 residues: CASSADRVFDQPQHF. Written as DNA, the CDR3 is TGTGCCAGCAGCGCCGACAGGGTCTTCGATCAGCCCCAGCATTTT. This sequence joins TRBV7-8 and TRBJ1-5, with 7 bases matching TRBD1. Per the germline V gene, CDR1 is SGHVS and CDR2 is FQNEAQ. This CDR3 contains 15 residues. Trimming removed 5 bases from V and 5 bases from J; junction bases left unmatched: 9.

This sequence joins TRBV18 and TRBJ2-7; 10 bases map to TRBD1. With V trimmed by 3 bases and J by 4 bases, 3 bases remained unmatched. The CDR3 is 14 amino acids. Germline V gene data show CDR1 as KGHSH and CDR2 as LQKENI. CDR3 coding DNA: TGTGCCAGCTCACCGGGACAGGGGCCATACGAGCAGTACTTC. Translation gives CASSPGQGPYEQYF.

This rearrangement joins TRBV6-5 to TRBJ1-1; D is unclear. This CDR3 region has 11 residues. The germline CDR1 and CDR2 sequences are MNHEY and SVGAGI. The V end was cut by 5 bases, the J end by 8 bases, with 9 bases between. The CDR3 nucleotides read TGTGCCAGCAGTGAAGGTGGGGAAGCTTTCTTT. It codes for CASSEGGEAFF.

By sample share, this clone is medium-sized. This chain joins TRBV28 and TRBJ1-2, with TRBD1 matching over 8 bases. CDR1 is MDHEN and CDR2 is SYDVKM in the germline V gene. The V segment lost 6 bases and the J segment 0 bases; nucleotides outside the gene matches: 3. This CDR3 has 14 amino acids. The CDR3 DNA reads as TGTGCCAGCAGGCAGACAGGGGCTAACTATGGCTACACCTTC. Amino acids: CASRQTGANYGYTF.

V usage is TRBV28 and J usage is TRBJ1-2, with 7 bases aligning to TRBD1. Germline V gene lookup returns CDR1 MDHEN and CDR2 SYDVKM. V was pared by 2 bases and J by 4 bases, with 10 bases of the junction left unmatched. The CDR3 runs to 16 residues. DNA for the CDR3: TGTGCCAGCAGTTTAGTTGGGACAGCTATTTCCTATGGCTACACCTTC. Translating it yields CASSLVGTAISYGYTF.

CDR3 sequence (DNA): TGTGCCAGCAGTTCGGGGACAGTTAAAGAAAAACTGTTTTTT. This codes for CASSSGTVKEKLFF. J is TRBJ1-4 and V is TRBV28; 7 nucleotides align to TRBD1. The V segment lost 4 bases and the J segment 8 bases; nucleotides outside the gene matches: 7. Germline CDR1 is MDHEN and CDR2 is SYDVKM. The CDR3 totals 14 residues. Together with reference TRBV28 and TRBJ1-4, the CDR3 gives the full variable domain: DVKVTQSSRYLVKRTGEKVFLECVQDMDHENMFWYRQDPGLGLRLIYFSYDVKMKEKGDIPEGYSVSREKKERFSLILESASTNQTSMYLCASSSGTVKEKLFFGSGTQLSVL.

V is TRBV18 and J is TRBJ2-5; D gene ambiguous. Germline CDR1 reads KGHSH; CDR2 reads LQKENI. The CDR3 contains 14 residues. The V and J ends lost 5 bases and 5 bases respectively, with 15 bases between them. CDR3 protein: CASSESSSRETQYF. The DNA of the CDR3 is TGTGCCAGCTCAGAATCATCTAGTCGGGAGACCCAGTACTTC.

The chain links TRBV6-1 to TRBJ1-5, with D unresolved. The V and J ends lost 1 base and 3 bases respectively, with 10 bases between them. This CDR3 is built from 15 residues. In germline, CDR1 is MNHNS, CDR2 SASEGT. The CDR3 DNA sequence: TGTGCCAGCAGTGAAGGGCCTATTCCCAATCAGCCCCAGCATTTT. Translated: CASSEGPIPNQPQHF.

V gene TRBV7-9 combines with J gene TRBJ2-5, with D perhaps TRBD1 or TRBD2 (6 bases each). Between the trimmed V and J ends, which lost 5 bases and 3 bases, there was a span of 10 bases. Germline V lookup: CDR1 SEHNR, CDR2 FQNEAQ (reference sequence). CDR3 length: 13 residues. The CDR3 spells CASSPGAEETQYF. CDR3 DNA: TGTGCCAGCAGCCCGGGGGCCGAAGAGACCCAGTACTTC.

The chain recombines TRBV6-5 with TRBJ1-4; perhaps TRBD1 as D (5 bases). CDR1 MNHEY and CDR2 SVGAGI come from the germline V gene. The CDR3 is made up of 13 amino acids. Trimming removed 5 bases from V and 8 bases from J, with 12 bases in between. CDR3 loop: CASSDAGSEKLFF. The CDR3 nucleotides read TGTGCCAGCAGTGACGCAGGGAGCGAAAAACTGTTTTTT.

V is TRBV6-5 and J is TRBJ2-7; 9 nucleotides agree with TRBD2. V was clipped by 8 bases and J by 4 bases; unmatched bases: 9. Germline V gene lookup returns CDR1 MNHEY and CDR2 SVGAGI. CDR3 size: 14 residues. In DNA, the CDR3 is TGTGCCAGCCCTAGTAGCGGGAGAAGGTACGAGCAGTACGTC. Residues: CASPSSGRRYEQYV.

V and J are TRBV5-8 and TRBJ2-7; a weak D match, TRBD1 (5 bases). The germline gives CDR1 SGHTS, CDR2 YDEGEE. The V end was cut by 2 bases, the J end by 2 bases, with 14 bases between. This CDR3 comprises 15 residues. CDR3 loop: CASSFGAVGTYEQYF. The CDR3 DNA reads as TGTGCCAGCAGCTTTGGGGCAGTAGGAACCTACGAGCAGTACTTC.

This clone was detected a few times. The chain links TRBV6-5 to TRBJ2-6; D ambiguous. This CDR3 is built from 13 residues. The V gene's germline CDR1 is MNHEY and CDR2 SVGAGI. The V end was cut by 6 bases, the J end by 2 bases, with 5 bases between. This chain's CDR3 is CASRKTGANVLTF. The CDR3 DNA is TGTGCCAGCAGAAAAACTGGGGCCAACGTCCTGACTTTC.

The chain is built from TRBV11-2 and TRBJ2-7; D unclear. There are 15 residues in the CDR3. Trimming stripped 0 bases from V and 4 bases from J, with 13 bases between. The germline V gene encodes CDR1 SGHAT and CDR2 FQNNGV. CDR3 protein: CASSLDGSRVYEQYV. CDR3 bases: TGTGCCAGCAGCTTAGACGGTTCAAGAGTTTACGAGCAGTACGTC.